The 17 T cell receptor beta chains presented below share a single source sample, sequenced in a study of shared clonotypes between healthy human individuals. Libraries were prepared by immunoSEQ multiplex PCR; TCRdb keeps only in-frame clonotypes and omits some of them. The repertoire includes roughly 2,500,000 clones, 80% to 95% of them detected once, and about 0.38% sits in the top ten. Source material: naive CD4+ T cells from PBMCs. Subset described: CD45RA+ positively selected. These receptors were collected from a man younger than 35 in good health. Some clones in this sample may be carry-over from other donors' samples.

The gene calls are TRBV11-1 and TRBJ2-2; maybe TRBD2 (6 bases). Trimming removed 4 bases at V and 4 bases at J, with 16 bases between. CDR3 length: 16 residues. CDR1 and CDR2 (germline): SGHAT, FQDESV (reference sequence). The CDR3 DNA is TGTGCCAGCAGCTCTGGGGACGACGGGAGCACCGGGGAGCTGTTTTTT. It translates to CASSSGDDGSTGELFF.

V and J are TRBV27 and TRBJ2-3, with 7 bases aligning to TRBD1. V gave up 2 bases and J gave up 6 bases; unmatched junction bases: 11. CDR1 and CDR2 (germline): MNHEY, SMNVEV (reference sequence). The CDR3 loop spans 16 amino acids. The CDR3 region is CASSLMAGTARDTQYF. DNA of the CDR3: TGTGCCAGCAGTTTAATGGCCGGGACAGCGAGGGATACGCAGTATTTT.

This chain links TRBV10-3 with TRBJ1-1; D is ambiguous. The CDR3 contains 11 residues. CDR1 is ENHRY, CDR2 SYGVKD, per germline. V shed 10 bases and J shed 4 bases, with 10 bases lying between them. CDR3 coding DNA: TGTGCCACCGTCGCGGGCACTGAAGCTTTCTTT. Its protein product is CATVAGTEAFF.

The V gene is TRBV25-1, the J gene TRBJ2-5; the D is unclear. In germline, CDR1 is MGHDK, CDR2 SYGVNS. The CDR3 is 15 amino acids. Trimming removed 6 bases from V and 3 bases from J, with 17 bases in between. The CDR3 loop reads CASRAPWAGEETQYF. The CDR3 DNA reads TGTGCCAGCAGGGCTCCTTGGGCCGGTGAAGAGACCCAGTACTTC.

The chain couples TRBV27 to TRBJ2-6; TRBD1 agrees at 10 bases. Losses at the gene ends were 2 bases for V and 0 bases for J; bases not matched to a gene: 10. The CDR3 sequence is 20 residues long. Germline CDR1 and CDR2: MNHEY and SMNVEV (reference sequence). CDR3 nucleotides: TGTGCCAGCAGTTTAAAGACCCCGGGACAGGGGCCCTCTGGGGCCAACGTCCTGACTTTC. Its translation is CASSLKTPGQGPSGANVLTF.

The rearrangement links TRBV28 to TRBJ1-5, with TRBD1 as a possible D gene (6 bases). The V end lost 3 bases, the J end lost 5 bases, and 20 bases lay between the germline ends. This CDR3 comprises 17 residues. CDR1 and CDR2 from the germline V gene are MDHEN and SYDVKM. This chain's CDR3 is CASSLITGLRLHQPQHF. In DNA form, the CDR3 reads TGTGCCAGCAGTTTGATAACAGGGTTAAGATTACATCAGCCCCAGCATTTT.

V and J are TRBV5-4 and TRBJ1-1; tentatively, D is TRBD1 (5 bases). The germline V gene has CDR1 SGHNT and CDR2 YYREEE (reference sequence). This CDR3 spans 16 amino acids. V was cut by 2 bases and J by 0 bases, with 14 bases left in between. The CDR3 loop reads CASSFGTRGMNTEAFF. Here the CDR3 DNA reads TGTGCCAGCAGCTTCGGCACGCGGGGGATGAACACTGAAGCTTTCTTT.

This chain joins TRBV27 and TRBJ1-2; TRBD1 might be the D (5 bases). CDR1 and CDR2 (germline): MNHEY, SMNVEV (reference sequence). There are 13 residues in the CDR3. V lost 3 bases, J lost 4 bases, and 9 bases lay in between. CDR3 amino acids: CASSFTGRYGYTF. CDR3 in DNA: TGTGCCAGCAGTTTTACAGGACGCTATGGCTACACCTTC.

This clone was observed a handful of times. The gene calls are TRBV28 and TRBJ2-7; possibly TRBD2 for D (5 bases). This CDR3 spans 14 amino acids. The ends were cut back, 3 bases at V and 0 bases at J, with 9 bases in the middle. The V gene's germline CDR1 is MDHEN and CDR2 SYDVKM. CDR3 bases: TGTGCCAGCAGTTTCCCCCGGGACTCCTACGAGCAGTACTTC. This sequence encodes CASSFPRDSYEQYF.

This clone has only one observation. The chain combines TRBV11-2 with TRBJ2-2; D unresolved. V lost 5 bases to trimming and J lost 7 bases, with 8 bases between them. The CDR3 has 12 amino acids. Germline assignment: CDR1 SGHAT and CDR2 FQNNGV. Written as DNA, the CDR3 is TGTGCCAGCAGCGAAGGAGTCGGGGAGCTGTTTTTT. Translating it yields CASSEGVGELFF.

This clone is a singleton in its sample. The chain has TRBV9 and TRBJ1-2, with TRBD1 identical over 7 bases. The CDR3 has 15 amino acids. V was pared by 0 bases and J by 8 bases, with 10 bases of the junction left unmatched. Germline V gene lookup returns CDR1 SGDLS and CDR2 YYNGEE. The CDR3 reads CASSVANVRGLGYTF. CDR3 coding DNA: TGTGCCAGCAGCGTAGCTAACGTAAGGGGGCTAGGCTACACCTTC.

This chain uses TRBV6-1 with TRBJ1-4; TRBD1 matches at 10 bases. This CDR3 is 15 amino acids long. Per germline, CDR1 MNHNS and CDR2 SASEGT. After removal of 6 bases from V and 0 bases from J, the junction contained 1 base not matched to a gene. The CDR3 DNA sequence: TGTGCCAGCAGCGGACAGGGGGCAACTAATGAAAAACTGTTTTTT. Protein sequence: CASSGQGATNEKLFF.

This rearrangement joins TRBV15 to TRBJ2-5, with 9 positions matching TRBD1. The J call is in doubt because the DNA end fits TRBJ2-7 better. CDR3 length equals 17 residues. The germline V gene has CDR1 LNHNV and CDR2 YYDKDF (reference sequence). The CDR3: CATSRADGTGLSYEQYF. CDR3 coding DNA: TGTGCCACCAGCAGAGCCGACGGGACAGGGCTCTCCTACGAGCAGTACTTC.

This clone was seen once. This chain connects TRBV19 to TRBJ2-7; maybe TRBD1 (6 bases). CDR1 LNHDA and CDR2 SQIVND come from the germline V gene (reference sequence). The germline V and J ends were trimmed by 2 bases and 0 bases, with 11 bases remaining between them. The CDR3 has 15 residues. CDR3 coding DNA: TGTGCCAGTAGTATATCAGGGGCTAGCTCCTACGAGCAGTACTTC. It yields the protein CASSISGASSYEQYF. Together with reference TRBV19 and TRBJ2-7, the CDR3 gives the full variable domain: DGGITQSPKYLFRKEGQNVTLSCEQNLNHDAMYWYRQDPGQGLRLIYYSQIVNDFQKGDIAEGYSVSREKKESFPLTVTSAQKNPTAFYLCASSISGASSYEQYFGPGTRLTVT.

The chain employs TRBV18 and TRBJ1-3, with D possibly TRBD1 on 5 matching bases. The germline V gene has CDR1 KGHSH and CDR2 LQKENI. Between the trimmed V and J ends, which lost 3 bases and 0 bases, there was a span of 15 bases. The CDR3 totals 17 residues. The CDR3 here is CASSPNRGGLSGNTIYF. DNA for the CDR3: TGTGCCAGCTCACCGAACCGCGGGGGTCTCTCTGGAAACACCATATATTTT.

Only a few counts were recorded for this clone. Different DNA sequences within this sample yield the same CDR3. CDR3 DNA sequence: TGTGCCAGTAGTCTTGGTAGGGTGGGCAATCAGCCCCAGCATTTT. Translated: CASSLGRVGNQPQHF. The gene calls are TRBV19 and TRBJ1-5; D is unclear. V was pared by 5 bases and J by 2 bases, with 13 bases between. Per germline, CDR1 LNHDA and CDR2 SQIVND (reference sequence). This CDR3 is 15 amino acids long.

The V call is TRBV6-5, the J call TRBJ2-7, with TRBD1 identical over 10 bases. Germline V gene lookup returns CDR1 MNHEY and CDR2 SVGAGI. This CDR3 is 14 amino acids long. Trimming at V came to 5 bases and at J to 6 bases, leaving 7 bases not matched to a gene. CDR3 DNA sequence: TGTGCCAGCAGTCGACAGGGGGCGAGTTCCGAGCAGTACTTC. It yields the protein CASSRQGASSEQYF.